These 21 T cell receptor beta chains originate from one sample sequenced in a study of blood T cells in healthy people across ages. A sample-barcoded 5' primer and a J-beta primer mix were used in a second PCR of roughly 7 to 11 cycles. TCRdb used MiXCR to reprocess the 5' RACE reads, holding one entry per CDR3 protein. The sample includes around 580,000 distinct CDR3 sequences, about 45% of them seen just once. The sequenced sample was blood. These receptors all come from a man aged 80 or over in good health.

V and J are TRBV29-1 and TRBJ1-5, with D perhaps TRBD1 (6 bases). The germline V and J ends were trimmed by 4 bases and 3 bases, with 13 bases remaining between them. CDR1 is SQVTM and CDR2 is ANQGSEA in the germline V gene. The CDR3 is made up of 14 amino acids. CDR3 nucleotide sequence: TGCAGCGTTGTGGGGGCGCGACTCAATCAGCCCCAGCATTTT. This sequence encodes CSVVGARLNQPQHF.

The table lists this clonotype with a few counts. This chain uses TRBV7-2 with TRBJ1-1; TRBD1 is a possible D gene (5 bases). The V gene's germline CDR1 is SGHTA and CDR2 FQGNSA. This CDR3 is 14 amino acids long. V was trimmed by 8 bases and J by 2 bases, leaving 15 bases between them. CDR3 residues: CASSLGGINTEAFF. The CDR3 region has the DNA TGTGCCAGCTCGCTTGGGGGGATAAACACTGAAGCTTTCTTT.

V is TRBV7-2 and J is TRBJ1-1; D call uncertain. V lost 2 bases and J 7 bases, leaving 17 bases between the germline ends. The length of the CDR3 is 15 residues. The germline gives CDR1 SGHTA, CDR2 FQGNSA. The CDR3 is CASSLFRAKESEAFF. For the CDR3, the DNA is TGTGCCAGCAGCTTATTTAGGGCCAAAGAGAGTGAAGCTTTCTTT.

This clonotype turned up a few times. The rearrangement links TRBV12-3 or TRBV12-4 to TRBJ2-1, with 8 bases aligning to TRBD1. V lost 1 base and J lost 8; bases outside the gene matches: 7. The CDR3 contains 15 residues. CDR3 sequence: CASSLGRTGSDEQFF. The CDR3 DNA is TGTGCCAGCAGTTTAGGGCGGACAGGGAGCGATGAGCAGTTCTTC.

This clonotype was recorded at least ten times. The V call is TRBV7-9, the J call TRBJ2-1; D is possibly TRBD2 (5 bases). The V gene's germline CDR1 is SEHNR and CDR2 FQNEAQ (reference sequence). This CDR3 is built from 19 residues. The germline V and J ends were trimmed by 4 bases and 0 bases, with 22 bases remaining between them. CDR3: CASSSPSSSGLSSYNEQFF. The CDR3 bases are TGTGCCAGCAGCTCGCCTTCGAGTTCAGGACTCAGCTCCTACAATGAGCAGTTCTTC.

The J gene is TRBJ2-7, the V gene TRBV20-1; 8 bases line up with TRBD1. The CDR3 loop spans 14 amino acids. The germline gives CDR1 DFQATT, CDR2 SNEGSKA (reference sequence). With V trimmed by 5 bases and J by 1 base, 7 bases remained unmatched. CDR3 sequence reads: CSAAGTGVSYEQYF. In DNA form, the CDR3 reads TGCAGTGCTGCCGGGACAGGCGTTTCCTACGAGCAGTACTTC.

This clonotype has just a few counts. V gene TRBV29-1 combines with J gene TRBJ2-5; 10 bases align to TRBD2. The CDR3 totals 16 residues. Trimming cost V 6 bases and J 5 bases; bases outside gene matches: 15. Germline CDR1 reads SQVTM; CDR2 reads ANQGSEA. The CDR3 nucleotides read TGCAGCGTCCTGATGCTAGCGGGAGTCCTAGAGGAGACCCAGTACTTC. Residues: CSVLMLAGVLEETQYF.

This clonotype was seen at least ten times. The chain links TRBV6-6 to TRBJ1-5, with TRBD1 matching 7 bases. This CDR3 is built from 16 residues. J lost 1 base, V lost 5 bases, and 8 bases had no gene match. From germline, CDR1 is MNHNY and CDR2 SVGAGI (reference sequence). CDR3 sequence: CASSTRQGSSNQPQHF. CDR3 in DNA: TGTGCCAGCAGTACAAGACAGGGCTCCAGCAATCAGCCCCAGCATTTT.

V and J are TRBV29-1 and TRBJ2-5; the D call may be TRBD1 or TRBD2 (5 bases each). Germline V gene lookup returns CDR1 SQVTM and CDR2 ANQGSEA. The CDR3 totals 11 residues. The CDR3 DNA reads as TGCACCCTTGGGGGCCAAGAGACCCAGTACTTC. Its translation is CTLGGQETQYF.

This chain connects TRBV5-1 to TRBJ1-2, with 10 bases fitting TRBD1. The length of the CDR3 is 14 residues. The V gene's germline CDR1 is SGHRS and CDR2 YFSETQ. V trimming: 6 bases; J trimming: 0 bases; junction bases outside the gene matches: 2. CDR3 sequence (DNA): TGCGCCAGCACGGGACAGGGGACTAACTATGGCTACACCTTC. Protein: CASTGQGTNYGYTF.

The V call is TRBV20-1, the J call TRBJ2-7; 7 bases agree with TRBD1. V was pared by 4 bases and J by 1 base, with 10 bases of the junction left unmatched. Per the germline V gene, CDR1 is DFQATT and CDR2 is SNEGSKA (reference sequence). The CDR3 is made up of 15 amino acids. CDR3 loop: CSAISGTDLSYEQYF. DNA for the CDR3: TGCAGTGCTATCTCCGGGACAGATTTATCCTACGAGCAGTACTTC.

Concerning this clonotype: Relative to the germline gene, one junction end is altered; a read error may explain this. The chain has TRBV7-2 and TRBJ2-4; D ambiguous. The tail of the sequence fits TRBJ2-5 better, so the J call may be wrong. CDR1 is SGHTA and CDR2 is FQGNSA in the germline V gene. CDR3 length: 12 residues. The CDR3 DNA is TGTGCCTGCAGCTCCTACGGAGAGACCCAGTACTTC. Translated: CACSSYGETQYF.

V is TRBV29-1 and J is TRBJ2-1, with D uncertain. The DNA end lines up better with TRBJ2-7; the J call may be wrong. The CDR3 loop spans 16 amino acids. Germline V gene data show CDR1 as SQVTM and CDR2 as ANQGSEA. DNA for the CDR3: TGCAGCGTGAGGCCCATGGGCGCCCGCTCCTACAATGAGCAGTACTTC. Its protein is CSVRPMGARSYNEQYF.

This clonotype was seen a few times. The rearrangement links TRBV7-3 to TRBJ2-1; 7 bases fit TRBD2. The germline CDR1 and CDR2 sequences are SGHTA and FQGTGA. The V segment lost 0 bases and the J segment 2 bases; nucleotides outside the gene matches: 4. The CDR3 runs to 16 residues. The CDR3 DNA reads TGTGCCAGCAGCTTAACGGGAGGGAAGACCTACAATGAGCAGTTCTTC. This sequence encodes CASSLTGGKTYNEQFF.

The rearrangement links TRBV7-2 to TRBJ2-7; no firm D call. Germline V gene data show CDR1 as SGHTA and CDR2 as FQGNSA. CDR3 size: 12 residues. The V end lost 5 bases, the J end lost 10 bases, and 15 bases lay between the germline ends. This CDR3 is CASSDPRRTQYF. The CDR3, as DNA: TGTGCCAGCAGCGATCCCCGCCGAACCCAGTACTTC.

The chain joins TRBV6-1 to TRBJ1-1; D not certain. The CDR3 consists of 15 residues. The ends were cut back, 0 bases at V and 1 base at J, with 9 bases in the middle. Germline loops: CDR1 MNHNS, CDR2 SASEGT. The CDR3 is CASSEAASGNTEAFF. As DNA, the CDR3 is TGTGCCAGCAGTGAAGCTGCGTCGGGGAACACTGAAGCTTTCTTT.

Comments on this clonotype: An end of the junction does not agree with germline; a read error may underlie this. This CDR3 reads CAGRSGLDTQYF. The DNA of the CDR3 is TGCGCCGGCAGATCGGGTTTGGATACGCAGTATTTT. The chain couples TRBV6-5 to TRBJ2-3; D is undetermined. CDR1 and CDR2 (germline): MNHEY, SVGAGI. This CDR3 is built from 12 residues.

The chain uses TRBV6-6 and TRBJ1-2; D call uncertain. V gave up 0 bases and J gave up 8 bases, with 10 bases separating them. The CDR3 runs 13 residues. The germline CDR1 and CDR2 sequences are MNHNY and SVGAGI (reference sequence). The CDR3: CASSYSDREGYTF. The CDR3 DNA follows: TGTGCCAGCAGTTACTCGGACCGAGAGGGCTACACCTTC.

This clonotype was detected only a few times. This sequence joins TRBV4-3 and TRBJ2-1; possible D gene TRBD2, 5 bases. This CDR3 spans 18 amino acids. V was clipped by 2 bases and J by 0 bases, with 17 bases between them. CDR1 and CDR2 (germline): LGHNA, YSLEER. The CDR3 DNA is TGCGCCAGCAGCCAACGGTTGTCTATTGGAGGCTCCTACAATGAGCAGTTCTTC. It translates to CASSQRLSIGGSYNEQFF.

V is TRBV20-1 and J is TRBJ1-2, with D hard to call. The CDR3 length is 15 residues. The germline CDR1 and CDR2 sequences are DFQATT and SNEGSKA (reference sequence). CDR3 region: CSPGGSGSSNYGYTF. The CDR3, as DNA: TGCAGCCCGGGTGGTTCGGGTTCTTCTAACTATGGCTACACCTTC.

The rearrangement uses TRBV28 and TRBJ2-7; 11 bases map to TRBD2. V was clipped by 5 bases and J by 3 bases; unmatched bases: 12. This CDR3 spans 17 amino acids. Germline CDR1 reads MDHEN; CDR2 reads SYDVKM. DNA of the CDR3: TGTGCCAGCAGTCCGGGGGGAACTAGCGGGAGAATCTACGAGCAGTACTTC. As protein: CASSPGGTSGRIYEQYF.